A single sample gave rise to the 17 T cell receptor beta chains below, sequenced in a study of T cell repertoires in cytomegalovirus infection. TCRdb recomputed calls from the reads with MiXCR, one row per CDR3 protein. The sample shows approximately 200,000 distinct CDR3 sequences, about 30% of them seen only once. The sample taken for sequencing was PBMCs. All receptors come from a human donor in good health (CMV status not recorded). Some clones in this sample may be carry-over from other donors' samples.

This clonotype came up a few times. This chain uses TRBV5-1 with TRBJ2-1, with 10 bases identical to TRBD2. CDR1 SGHRS and CDR2 YFSETQ come from the germline V gene. With 9 bases clipped from V and 2 bases from J, the junction kept 5 bases outside the gene matches. CDR3 length: 14 amino acids. The CDR3 region has the DNA TGCGCCACCTCTAGCGGGGGTCCCTACAATGAGCAGTTCTTC. Translation gives CATSSGGPYNEQFF.

The V call is TRBV7-9, the J call TRBJ1-1, with D tentatively TRBD1 (6 bases). Per the germline V gene, CDR1 is SEHNR and CDR2 is FQNEAQ (reference sequence). Trimming pared 4 bases from V and 4 bases from J, leaving 16 bases between. CDR3 length: 15 residues. The CDR3 bases are TGTGCCAGCAGCTCCCTTACAGGGAGGGGCACTGAAGCTTTCTTT. Encoded protein: CASSSLTGRGTEAFF.

This clonotype was detected a few times. This chain uses TRBV6-1 with TRBJ2-2; 9 positions agree with TRBD2. Germline V gives CDR1 MNHNS, CDR2 SASEGT. The V gene end was trimmed by 2 bases and the J gene end by 9 bases; junction bases not matched to a gene: 7. The CDR3 consists of 15 residues. The CDR3 spells CASSEYAGGPWELFF. As DNA, the CDR3 is TGTGCCAGCAGTGAATATGCGGGGGGGCCGTGGGAGCTGTTTTTT.

This chain uses TRBV5-6 with TRBJ2-7; the D is unclear. From germline, CDR1 is SGHDT and CDR2 YYEEEE. The CDR3 has 13 amino acids. The ends were cut back, 2 bases at V and 4 bases at J, with 10 bases in the middle. The CDR3 reads CASSFGEVYEQYF. The CDR3 DNA sequence: TGTGCCAGCAGCTTCGGAGAGGTATACGAGCAGTACTTC.

The chain couples TRBV2 to TRBJ1-5; unclear D gene. Germline V lookup: CDR1 SNHLY, CDR2 FYNNEI. Trimming shortened V by 4 bases and J by 2 bases, and 9 bases separated the two germline ends. The CDR3 is 14 amino acids. CDR3 DNA sequence: TGTGCCAGCAGTGCGGAGGGAGGCAATCAGCCCCAGCATTTT. This gives the protein CASSAEGGNQPQHF. The variable domain in full, completed from reference TRBV2 and TRBJ1-5, reads EPEVTQTPSHQVTQMGQEVILRCVPISNHLYFYWYRQILGQKVEFLVSFYNNEISEKSEIFDDQFSVERPDGSNFTLKIRSTKLEDSAMYFCASSAEGGNQPQHFGDGTRLSIL.

This clonotype was counted a few times. The chain joins TRBV18 to TRBJ1-1; 10 bases match TRBD1. Germline lookup yields CDR1 KGHSH and CDR2 LQKENI. The junction had 5 bases not matched to a gene; V was cut back by 3 bases and J by 4 bases. CDR3 length: 15 residues. The chain's CDR3 is CASSPRQGAGTEAFF. The CDR3 coding sequence is TGTGCCAGCTCACCTCGACAGGGGGCCGGCACTGAAGCTTTCTTT.

With respect to this clonotype: A much more abundant neighbour one base away suggests this may be a read error. The rearrangement joins TRBV7-2 to TRBJ1-1; no reliable D call. CDR1 is SGHTA and CDR2 is FQGNSA in the germline V gene. V shed 3 bases and J shed 0 bases, with 8 bases lying between them. This CDR3 has 14 amino acids. CDR3 nucleotides: TGTGCCAGCAGCTTCAGCACCCTGAACACTGAAGCTTTCTTT. It translates to CASSFSTLNTEAFF.

This clonotype was seen ten or more times. The rearrangement joins TRBV12-3 or TRBV12-4 to TRBJ2-2; tentative D call: TRBD1 (5 bases). This CDR3 has 15 amino acids. Trimming stripped 4 bases from V and 0 bases from J, with 9 bases between. The CDR3 DNA reads as TGTGCCAGCAGTTCAGGGCCCGCGAACACCGGGGAGCTGTTTTTT. It codes for CASSSGPANTGELFF.

This chain links TRBV7-9 with TRBJ1-1, with 7 nucleotides matching TRBD1. Germline loops: CDR1 SEHNR, CDR2 FQNEAQ (reference sequence). The V gene end was trimmed by 2 bases and the J gene end by 7 bases; junction bases not matched to a gene: 10. The length of the CDR3 is 15 residues. The CDR3 DNA follows: TGTGCCAGCAGCTTAAATTCAGGGGGGCTTAATGAAGCTTTCTTT. It specifies CASSLNSGGLNEAFF.

CDR3 residues: CASSLQWGGRNEQFF. As DNA, the CDR3 is TGTGCCAGCAGCTTGCAATGGGGGGGCCGGAATGAGCAGTTCTTC. The chain employs TRBV7-2 and TRBJ2-1; maybe TRBD2 (7 bases). Germline V gene lookup returns CDR1 SGHTA and CDR2 FQGNSA. The CDR3 contains 15 residues. V was pared by 3 bases and J by 7 bases, with 16 bases between.

This clonotype showed up just a few times. CDR3 residues: CSVGWDLYEQYF. The CDR3 bases are TGCAGCGTTGGCTGGGATCTCTACGAGCAGTACTTC. The J gene is TRBJ2-7, the V gene TRBV29-1; D is uncertain. The germline V and J ends were trimmed by 4 bases and 3 bases, with 10 bases remaining between them. The CDR3 sequence is 12 residues long. Germline lookup yields CDR1 SQVTM and CDR2 ANQGSEA.

The rearrangement links TRBV13 to TRBJ2-7, with D unresolved. This CDR3 has 12 residues. The germline V and J ends were trimmed by 1 base and 5 bases, with 6 bases remaining between them. Germline values: CDR1 PRHDT, CDR2 FYEKMQ (reference sequence). DNA for the CDR3: TGTGCCAGCAGCTTAGACGGTGACGAGCAGTACTTC. Its translation is CASSLDGDEQYF. Variable domain in full (rest from reference TRBV13 and TRBJ2-7): AAGVIQSPRHLIKEKRETATLKCYPIPRHDTVYWYQQGPGQDPQFLISFYEKMQSDKGSIPDRFSAQQFSDYHSELNMSSLELGDSALYFCASSLDGDEQYFGPGTRLTVT.

This clonotype turned up a few times. J is TRBJ2-1 and V is TRBV19; D is undetermined. Germline V gene lookup returns CDR1 LNHDA and CDR2 SQIVND (reference sequence). V was pared by 8 bases and J by 9 bases, with 11 bases between. CDR3 length: 11 residues. The CDR3 loop is CASSYWGEQFF. CDR3 DNA sequence: TGTGCCAGTTCCTATTGGGGTGAGCAGTTCTTC.

This clonotype has at least ten counts. CDR3 nucleotide sequence: TGTGCCAGCAGTGAAATCTGGGGAGGGAAGGATCAGCCCCAGCATTTT. Translating gives CASSEIWGGKDQPQHF. This sequence joins TRBV2 and TRBJ1-5; unclear D gene. Trimming removed 2 bases from V and 5 bases from J, with 16 bases in between. The CDR3 has 16 residues. CDR1 is SNHLY, CDR2 FYNNEI, per germline.

In DNA form, the CDR3 reads TGTGCCAGCAGCCAAGATCTGACCAGGGATCATGAGCAGTTCTTC. Amino acid sequence: CASSQDLTRDHEQFF. V and J are TRBV3-1 and TRBJ2-1; weak D call: TRBD1 (5 bases). The CDR3 is 15 residues long. Germline V gene sequence: CDR1 LGHDT, CDR2 YNNKEL (reference sequence). Trimming stripped 0 bases from V and 8 bases from J, with 14 bases between.

The DNA of the CDR3 is TGTGCCAGCAGCCTAACAGGGTTATACGAGCAGTACTTC. This encodes CASSLTGLYEQYF. The chain recombines TRBV7-2 with TRBJ2-7, with a tentative D call TRBD1 (6 bases). CDR1 and CDR2 from the germline V gene are SGHTA and FQGNSA. There are 13 residues in the CDR3. Trimming took off 5 bases at V and 4 bases at J, with 12 bases between the two ends.

This sequence joins TRBV10-3 and TRBJ2-1, with 12 bases that match TRBD1. This CDR3 has 17 residues. Germline lookup yields CDR1 ENHRY and CDR2 SYGVKD. The J segment lost 7 bases and the V segment lost 0 bases, leaving 7 bases of the junction unmatched. CDR3 coding DNA: TGTGCCATCAGTGAGTCTCGGGGACAGGGGGCGCGAAATGAGCAGTTCTTC. Translated: CAISESRGQGARNEQFF.